The sequence of this T cell receptor (beta chain) was determined in a study of blood T cell repertoires in COVID-19. On the study more broadly: Sites across the United States, Italy and Spain contributed samples from acute and convalescent COVID-19. Nucleic acid was either cDNA or gDNA, and it came from T cells, B-cell-depleted T cells, or PBMCs.

V lost 6 bases to trimming and J lost 5 bases, with 13 bases between them. The CDR3 extends over 14 amino acids. Germline loops: CDR1 SGHAT, CDR2 FQNNGV. Methods used by the authors: Estimation of nucleated cell counts was performed using reference gene primer amplification. Method: immunoSEQ multiplex PCR; TCRdb's copy keeps in-frame clones and lacks some. V and J calls and clone size come straight from that table; D and trimming were deduced from the DNA. The profile shows 150,000 to 200,000 clones, roughly 84% of them singletons. This clone was counted between two and nine times. The chain combines TRBV11-2 with TRBJ1-4, with D perhaps matching TRBD1 (5 bases). The receptor comes from a man over 45 who had recovered from COVID-19. Specimen: PBMCs or T cells enriched from blood (not recorded which). The CDR3 DNA reads TGTGCCAGCAGACCTTCAGGGCCCAATGAAAAACTGTTTTTT. It yields the protein CASRPSGPNEKLFF.